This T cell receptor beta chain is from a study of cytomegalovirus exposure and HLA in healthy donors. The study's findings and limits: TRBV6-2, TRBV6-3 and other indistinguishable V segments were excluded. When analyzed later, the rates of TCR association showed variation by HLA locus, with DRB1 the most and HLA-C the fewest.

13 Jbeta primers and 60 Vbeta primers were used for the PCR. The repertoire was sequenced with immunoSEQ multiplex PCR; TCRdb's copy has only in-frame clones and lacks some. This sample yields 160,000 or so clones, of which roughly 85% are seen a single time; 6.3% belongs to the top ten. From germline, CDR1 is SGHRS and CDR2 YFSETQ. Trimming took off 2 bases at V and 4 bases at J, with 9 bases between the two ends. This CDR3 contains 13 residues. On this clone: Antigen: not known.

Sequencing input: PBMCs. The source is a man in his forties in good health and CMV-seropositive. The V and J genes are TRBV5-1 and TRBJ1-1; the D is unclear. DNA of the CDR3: TGCGCCAGCAGCTTCAACAGTGGCACTGAAGCTTTCTTT. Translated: CASSFNSGTEAFF.